The entry below gives a single T cell receptor (beta chain) sequence along with its context. The antigen is unknown. Generation of cDNA took place in eight separate reactions per sample. Via template switching, UMIs carrying a 6-nucleotide sample barcode were introduced. One entry per CDR3 protein, without DNA, is what TCRdb gives after re-calling the 5' RACE reads. In all, the sample yields about 380,000 distinct CDR3 sequences. This sample was taken from a study of monozygotic twins with inflammatory bowel disease. The CDR3 consists of 14 residues. Germline V lookup: CDR1 DFQATT, CDR2 SNEGSKA (reference sequence). Study-wide findings and caveats: Healthy co-twins had higher TCRbeta inverse Simpson diversity than their IBD twins.

This TCR derives from a human donor with ulcerative colitis or Crohn's disease, or a healthy co-twin of an affected twin (not recorded which). The sample comprised blood. The J gene is TRBJ1-5, the V gene TRBV20-1. The CDR3 region is CSLQKTYSNQPQHF.